This T cell receptor (beta chain) was sequenced during a study of blood T cell repertoires in COVID-19. Study-level information: Sites in the United States, Italy and Spain provided acute and convalescent COVID-19 samples. PBMCs, B-cell-depleted T cells, or T cells provided the cDNA or gDNA that made up the material.

Original processing notes: By means of reference gene primer amplification, nucleated cell counts were estimated. The method was immunoSEQ multiplex PCR; TCRdb's version includes in-frame clones alone and lacks a portion of them. That table furnishes V, J and clone size, whereas the DNA furnished D and trimming. Found here are roughly 190,000 clones, around nine tenths of them singletons; the top ten hold around 1.2%. The V gene's germline CDR1 is SGHRS and CDR2 YFSETQ. Trimming removed 3 bases at V and 8 bases at J, with 18 bases between. This CDR3 is built from 16 residues. The source of this sequence is a man aged 30 to 39 with acute or convalescent COVID-19. The chain combines TRBV5-1 with TRBJ1-6, with TRBD1 as a possible D gene (6 bases). Sequencing used peripheral blood. This chain's CDR3 is CASSSSLTGRDSPLHF. Written as DNA, the CDR3 is TGCGCCAGCAGCTCATCCCTAACAGGGCGGGATTCACCCCTCCACTTT.